A selection of T cell receptor beta chains follows, all from one sample in a study of T cell clones after liver transplantation. Libraries were prepared by immunoSEQ multiplex PCR; TCRdb keeps only in-frame clonotypes and omits some of them. Of 35,000 to 45,000 clones detected, 70% to 90% appear once; the ten largest clones hold almost 2.5%. The sample consisted of CD4+ T cells from blood, taken 24 months after liver transplant. Receptor source: a human patient who received a liver transplant. Some of these T cells may belong to the graft donor. Both conserved end residues are part of each CDR3. The D gene is left open where the match is weak.

CDR3	V	D	J
CASSLFGGPLNYGYTF	TRBV27	-	TRBJ1-2
CASSKAWEGSPSYEQYF	TRBV21-1	-	TRBJ2-7
CASNSYTGTSIYEQYF	TRBV28	TRBD2	TRBJ2-7
CASSSAGIRDQPQHF	TRBV7-9	-	TRBJ1-5
CASSLSLGYEQYF	TRBV5-4	-	TRBJ2-7
CASSHLGTTEAFF	TRBV27	-	TRBJ1-1
CASSTNRGPDQPQHF	TRBV19	TRBD1	TRBJ1-5
CASSPGGVIEPQHF	TRBV5-1	-	TRBJ1-5
CASSLAGSVGGYTF	TRBV5-8	-	TRBJ1-2
CASSQAPFITKTGSDEQFF	TRBV4-1	-	TRBJ2-1
CASSQTRGTGDGYTF	TRBV6-1	TRBD1	TRBJ1-2
CASSHRDRGSLRPQHF	TRBV10-2	TRBD1	TRBJ1-5
CATWDRSNTGELFF	TRBV15	TRBD1	TRBJ2-2